This is a list of T cell receptor beta chains from one sample in a study of shared clonotypes between healthy human individuals. Data came from immunoSEQ multiplex PCR; TCRdb stores just in-frame clones and leaves some out. This sample has millions of clones, with around nine tenths found just once. Sequencing was carried out using naive CD4+ T cells sorted from blood. Receptors originate from a man between 18 and 35 years old in good health. CDR3s include the opening cysteine and the closing phenylalanine or tryptophan. A D gene is named only where the DNA matches it firmly. Not all rows give a size; the values are once, few, many and, for expanded clones, a class.

D | size | J | V | DNA | CDR3
TRBD1 | NA | TRBJ1-1 | TRBV18 | TGTGCCAGCTCACCACCGAGACAGGGAATCACTGAAGCTTTCTTT | CASSPPRQGITEAFF
NA | once | TRBJ2-7 | TRBV5-4 | TGTGCCAGCACCGACGGGGTAAACTCCTACGAGCAGTACTTC | CASTDGVNSYEQYF
TRBD2 | NA | TRBJ2-2 | TRBV4-3 | TGCGCCAGCAGCCTACGGGCTAGCGGAAACACCGGGGAGCTGTTTTTT | CASSLRASGNTGELFF
TRBD2 | NA | TRBJ2-5 | TRBV19 | TGTGCCAGTAGTCCGCTAGCGGGAGTGAGAGAGACCCAGTACTTC | CASSPLAGVRETQYF
NA | NA | TRBJ2-2 | TRBV5-1 | TGCGCCAGCAGCTTGCTAGATGGCACCGGGGAGCTGTTTTTT | CASSLLDGTGELFF
TRBD1 | once | TRBJ1-4 | TRBV9 | TGTGCCAGCAGCGCCTCGGGACAGGGGTATGAAAAACTGTTTTTT | CASSASGQGYEKLFF
TRBD2 | NA | TRBJ2-3 | TRBV11-2 | TGTGCCAGCAGCCTTACTAGCGGGACGCTAGGGACGCAGTATTTT | CASSLTSGTLGTQYF
TRBD1 | NA | TRBJ2-3 | TRBV5-3 | TGTGCCAGAATCCGATCCCGGGACAGACTTCCAGATACGCAGTATTTT | CARIRSRDRLPDTQYF
NA | NA | TRBJ1-1 | TRBV25-1 | TGTGCCAGCAGTGATTCCACGGGTGGGGACACTGAAGCTTTCTTT | CASSDSTGGDTEAFF
TRBD1 | NA | TRBJ1-1 | TRBV18 | TGTGCCAGCTCACCCACCGGGGGGGACAGCACTGAAGCTTTCTTT | CASSPTGGDSTEAFF
NA | NA | TRBJ1-2 | TRBV9 | TGTGCCAGCAGCGTTAGAAGTCAGGACCATACGGGCTACACCTTC | CASSVRSQDHTGYTF
NA | NA | TRBJ2-1 | TRBV6-5 | TGTGCCAGCAGCCCCGCCGGGAGAGGGAATGAGCAGTTCTTC | CASSPAGRGNEQFF
TRBD1 | NA | TRBJ2-2 | TRBV5-1 | TGCGCCAGCAGATCACAGGGGAAGGTTTCCACCGGGGAGCTGTTTTTT | CASRSQGKVSTGELFF
TRBD1 | NA | TRBJ2-5 | TRBV5-4 | TGTGCCAGCAGCTTGGTCGGGACAGGGTCCCAAGAGACCCAGTACTTC | CASSLVGTGSQETQYF
NA | NA | TRBJ1-6 | TRBV28 | TGTGCCAGCAGGTTTGGGGGCCAAGGGGACTCACCCCTCCACTTT | CASRFGGQGDSPLHF
TRBD1 | NA | TRBJ1-2 | TRBV18 | TGTGCCAGCTCACCCCCACAGGGGACCAACTATGGCTACACCTTC | CASSPPQGTNYGYTF
NA | NA | TRBJ1-5 | TRBV19 | TGTGCCAGTAACCGGGACCCAAGTTATAGCAATCAGCCCCAGCATTTT | CASNRDPSYSNQPQHF
TRBD2 | NA | TRBJ2-2 | TRBV9 | TGTGCCAGCAGCGTAGGAGGCGGGAGGGGTTCCACCGGGGAGCTGTTTTTT | CASSVGGGRGSTGELFF
NA | NA | TRBJ1-2 | TRBV27 | TGTGCCAGCATCAAAAAAGAGGGCTACACCTTC | CASIKKEGYTF
NA | NA | TRBJ2-7 | TRBV2 | TGTGCCAGCAGTGAGGGAGTGGGTTGGGCTTACAAGTCCTACGAGCAGTACTTC | CASSEGVGWAYKSYEQYF
NA | NA | TRBJ1-1 | TRBV7-9 | TGTGCCAGCAGCTTAGTGGTCGGTAGCGAAGCTTTCTTT | CASSLVVGSEAFF
NA | NA | TRBJ2-7 | TRBV9 | TGTGCCAGCGGGGCTGGTACTTCCTCCTACGAGCAGTACTTC | CASGAGTSSYEQYF
NA | NA | TRBJ1-4 | TRBV5-1 | TGCGCCAGCAGCGGGGGGGCGGCTAATGAAAAACTGTTTTTT | CASSGGAANEKLFF
TRBD1 | NA | TRBJ1-1 | TRBV27 | TGTGCCAGCCGCCGGGACAGGGAAGCTTTCTTT | CASRRDREAFF
NA | NA | TRBJ1-4 | TRBV4-1 | TGCGCCAGCAGCCAAGATCCCGGGAGAACTAATGAAAAACTGTTTTTT | CASSQDPGRTNEKLFF
NA | NA | TRBJ1-4 | TRBV2 | TGTGCCAGCCGCGGAACAACTAATGAAAAACTGTTTTTT | CASRGTTNEKLFF
TRBD2 | NA | TRBJ2-4 | TRBV9 | TGTGCCAGCAGCGTATTGGGGACTAGCGGGAGAGAGGCCAAAAACATTCAGTACTTC | CASSVLGTSGREAKNIQYF
TRBD1 | NA | TRBJ1-4 | TRBV6-1 | TGTGCCAGCAGTGCACAGGGGTCTAATGAAAAACTGTTTTTT | CASSAQGSNEKLFF
NA | NA | TRBJ2-7 | TRBV4-1 | TGCGCCAGCAGCCCGACTTTAACCTACGAGCAGTACTTC | CASSPTLTYEQYF
NA | NA | TRBJ2-4 | TRBV5-1 | TGCGCCAGCAGTCCGGAACTCGGCCAAAACATTCAGTACTTC | CASSPELGQNIQYF
TRBD2 | NA | TRBJ2-1 | TRBV7-8 | TGTGCCAGCAGCCCCCGGGGGGGGGTCACCGTTTCCTACAATGAGCAGTTCTTC | CASSPRGGVTVSYNEQFF
TRBD1 | NA | TRBJ1-2 | TRBV9 | TGTGCCAGCAGCTCCTGGACAGGGTGGGGCAACTATGGCTACACCTTC | CASSSWTGWGNYGYTF
NA | once | TRBJ2-4 | TRBV2 | TGTGCCAGCAGTGAGTTCAGGGAAAACATTCAGTACTTC | CASSEFRENIQYF
NA | NA | TRBJ1-2 | TRBV5-1 | TGCGCCAGCGGTGGTACAGGAAACTATGGCTACACCTTC | CASGGTGNYGYTF
NA | NA | TRBJ2-7 | TRBV6-1 | TGTGCCAGCAGTGAAGCGCTTCTTAGGGCTCCCTACGAGCAGTACTTC | CASSEALLRAPYEQYF
TRBD1 | NA | TRBJ2-7 | TRBV14 | TGTGCCAGCAGTCCTTGGCGCGGCGGACAGGGGTCCTACGAGCAGTACTTC | CASSPWRGGQGSYEQYF
NA | NA | TRBJ1-2 | TRBV5-5 | TGTGCCAGCAGCTCCCCGTTCGGCTACACCTTC | CASSSPFGYTF
NA | NA | TRBJ2-5 | TRBV6-5 | TGTGCCAGCAGCCCGAGAGACAGCGTGGAGACCCAGTACTTC | CASSPRDSVETQYF
TRBD1 | NA | TRBJ2-2 | TRBV5-1 | TGCGCCAGCAGCTTCGAGGGGGCGGGCGGGGAGCTGTTTTTT | CASSFEGAGGELFF
TRBD2 | NA | TRBJ2-7 | TRBV28 | TGTGCCAGCAGTGGGGGGGACCGCCCTTCCTACGAGCAGTACTTC | CASSGGDRPSYEQYF
NA | few | TRBJ1-1 | TRBV2 | TGTGCCAGCAGTGAAGAGAGCGGCAGGGCGACTGAAGCTTTCTTT | CASSEESGRATEAFF
NA | NA | TRBJ2-5 | TRBV11-2 | TGTGCCAGCACCCAAGGGGGGGGAAGAGAGACCCAGTACTTC | CASTQGGGRETQYF
NA | NA | TRBJ2-5 | TRBV28 | TGTGCCAGCAGGATTTCCGCAGGTTCCCAAGAGACCCAGTACTTC | CASRISAGSQETQYF
TRBD1 | NA | TRBJ1-2 | TRBV7-9 | TGTGCCAGCAGCTCGAACAGGGGGGAGGACTATGGCTACACCTTC | CASSSNRGEDYGYTF
TRBD2 | NA | TRBJ2-3 | TRBV25-1 | TGTGCCAGCAGCGGTCCGGGTAGCGGGAGAGGAGATACGCAGTATTTT | CASSGPGSGRGDTQYF
NA | NA | TRBJ1-1 | TRBV27 | TGTGCCAGCAGTTTGGGCAGGCAGAACACTGAAGCTTTCTTT | CASSLGRQNTEAFF
NA | NA | TRBJ2-3 | TRBV19 | TGTGCCAGTAGGGGTGGCCCAGATACGCAGTATTTT | CASRGGPDTQYF
TRBD1 | once | TRBJ2-5 | TRBV25-1 | TGTGCCAGCAGTGATTTAGGGACAGGGAAAGAGACCCAGTACTTC | CASSDLGTGKETQYF
TRBD2 | NA | TRBJ2-2 | TRBV6-1 | TGTGCCAGCAGGACCCAGGGACTAGCGGCCGGGGAGCTGTTTTTT | CASRTQGLAAGELFF
NA | NA | TRBJ1-1 | TRBV11-3 | TGTGCCAGCAGCTTAACAGGAAACACTGAAGCTTTCTTT | CASSLTGNTEAFF
NA | NA | TRBJ2-7 | TRBV28 | TGTGCCAGCAAGGAACGGGACAACCCTTACTACGAGCAGTGCTTC | CASKERDNPYYEQCF
NA | NA | TRBJ2-6 | TRBV28 | TGTGCCAGCAGCCTCGGGATTTCTGGGGCCAACGTCCTGACTTTC | CASSLGISGANVLTF
NA | few | TRBJ1-1 | TRBV11-2 | TGTGCCAGCAGTCCGACCGGTTGGACTGAAGCTTTCTTT | CASSPTGWTEAFF
TRBD2 | NA | TRBJ2-7 | TRBV7-9 | TGTGCCAGCAGCTCAGGACTAGTGGGAGGCTACGAGCAGTACTTC | CASSSGLVGGYEQYF
NA | NA | TRBJ2-7 | TRBV10-1 | TGCGCCAGCGGAGAGGGACTCCCGGGCTCCTACGAGCAGTACTTC | CASGEGLPGSYEQYF
NA | NA | TRBJ1-2 | TRBV6-5 | TGTGCCAGCAGTTATGAGAATTATGGCTACACCTTC | CASSYENYGYTF
NA | once | TRBJ1-4 | TRBV18 | TGTGCCAGCTCACTTCTAAGTCCGACGGGGGGAAACGAAAAACTGTTTTTT | CASSLLSPTGGNEKLFF
NA | NA | TRBJ2-2 | TRBV19 | TGTGCCAGTAGTACCCTAGACTTTACCGGGGAGCTGTTTTTT | CASSTLDFTGELFF